This paragraph covers one T cell receptor (beta chain) sequence. This sample was included in a study of control samples from healthy donors and cancer patients. The CDR3 sequence is 13 residues long. V lost 4 bases, J lost 6 bases, and 12 bases lay in between. Per the germline V gene, CDR1 is MGHRA and CDR2 is YSYEKL. TCRdb keeps only in-frame clones here, not all; method: immunoSEQ multiplex PCR. The table shows approximately 41,000 clones, with roughly 94% occurring only once. The receptor was derived from a man in his 60s in good health. The rearrangement uses TRBV4-1 and TRBJ1-1; D remains unclear. Specimen: blood. CDR3 sequence reads: CASSPQGRAEAFF. For the CDR3, the DNA is TGCGCCAGCAGCCCCCAAGGCCGGGCTGAAGCTTTCTTT.